This record concerns one T cell receptor (beta chain) sequence. Its target is not known. The TCRbeta library incorporated unique molecular identifiers. TCRdb independently ran MiXCR on the PCR reads; one entry per CDR3 protein. This repertoire shows approximately 630,000 distinct CDR3 sequences, less than 15% found once; its top ten account for 0.79%. The sample originates from a study of T-cell reconstitution after alpha-beta-depleted transplantation in children. Study observations and caveats: There were some patients whose high TCRbeta diversity at day 60 came from surviving recipient T cells and thymic progenitors. Newly generated T cells supplied most T-cell counts and diversity one year post-transplant.

The sample consisted of PBMCs, taken before TCRalphabeta/CD19-depleted stem cell transplant. This clonotype was obtained from a girl aged 2 to 10 with congenital amegakaryocytic thrombocytopenia, due to receive a stem cell transplant.

DNA of the CDR3: TGTGCCATCAGTGATTCCCTCAATTCACCCCTCCACTTT. Translation gives CAISDSLNSPLHF. The chain uses TRBV10-3 and TRBJ1-6; D gene uncertain. V was shortened by 3 bases and J by 7 bases, with 7 bases between the two germline ends. From germline, CDR1 is ENHRY and CDR2 SYGVKD. The CDR3 is 13 residues long.